This TCR beta chain was profiled in a study of response to subunit inactivated influenza vaccine. Germline V gene data show CDR1 as GTSNPN and CDR2 as SVGIG (reference sequence). This CDR3 has 14 residues. V was pared by 5 bases and J by 1 base, with 3 bases of the junction left unmatched. TCRdb itself ran the RT-PCR reads through MiXCR, one entry per CDR3 protein. The repertoire has 650,000 to 800,000 distinct CDR3 sequences, 14% of them found once; the top ten carry less than 9%. This TCR derives from a man over 45 who received an inactivated influenza vaccine. V and J are TRBV30 and TRBJ2-7, with TRBD2 matching over 12 bases. Sequences were derived from PBMCs from blood, sampled about 14 days before vaccination. DNA of the CDR3: TGTGCCTGGGAACTAGCGGGAGGATCCTACGAGCAGTACTTC. Its translation is CAWELAGGSYEQYF.